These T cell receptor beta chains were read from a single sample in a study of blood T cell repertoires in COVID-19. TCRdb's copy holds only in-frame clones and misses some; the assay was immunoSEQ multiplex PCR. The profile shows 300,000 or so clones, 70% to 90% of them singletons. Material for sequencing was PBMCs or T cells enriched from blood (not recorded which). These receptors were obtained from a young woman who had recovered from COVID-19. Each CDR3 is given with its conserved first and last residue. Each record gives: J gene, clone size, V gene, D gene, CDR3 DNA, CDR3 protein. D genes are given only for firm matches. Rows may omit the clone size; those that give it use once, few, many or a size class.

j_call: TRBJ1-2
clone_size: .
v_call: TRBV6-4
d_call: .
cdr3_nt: TGTGCCAGCAGTGAAATCCGGGGGAGCCGCTACACCTTC
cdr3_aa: CASSEIRGSRYTF

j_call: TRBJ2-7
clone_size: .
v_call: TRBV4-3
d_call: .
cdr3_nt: TGCGCCAGCAGCCAAGATCCCGCGACAGGCGCCTACGAGCAGTACTTC
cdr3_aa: CASSQDPATGAYEQYF

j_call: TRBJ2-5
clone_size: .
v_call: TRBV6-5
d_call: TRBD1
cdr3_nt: TGTGCCAGCAGTAGACAGGGGACGCAGACCCAGTACTTC
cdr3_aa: CASSRQGTQTQYF

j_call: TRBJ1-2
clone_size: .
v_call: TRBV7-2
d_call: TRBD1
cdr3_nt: TGTGCCAGCAGAACAATAGGGACAGATGGCTACACCTTC
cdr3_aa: CASRTIGTDGYTF

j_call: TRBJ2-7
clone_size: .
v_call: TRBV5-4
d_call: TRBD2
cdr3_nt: TGTGCCAGCAGCTCAGGAAGCGGGAGCTCCTACGAGCAGTACTTC
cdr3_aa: CASSSGSGSSYEQYF

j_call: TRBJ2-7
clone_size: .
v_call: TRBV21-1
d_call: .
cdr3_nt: TGTGCCAGCAGCAAAATGCGCCGGGACAGAGGCTACGAGCAGTACTTC
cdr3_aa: CASSKMRRDRGYEQYF

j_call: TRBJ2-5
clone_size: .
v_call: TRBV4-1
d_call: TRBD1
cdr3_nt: TGCGCCAGCAGCTGGGGACAGCCTCAAGAGACCCAGTACTTC
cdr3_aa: CASSWGQPQETQYF

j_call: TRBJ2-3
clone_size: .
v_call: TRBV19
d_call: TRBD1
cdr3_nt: TGTGCCAGTAGTATAACCGGGACAGCCCTAAGGACAGATACGCAGTATTTT
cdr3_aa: CASSITGTALRTDTQYF

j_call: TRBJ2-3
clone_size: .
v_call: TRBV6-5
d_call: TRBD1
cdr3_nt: TGTGCCAGCAGTTTCGGACAGGGAGCAGATACGCAGTATTTT
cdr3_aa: CASSFGQGADTQYF

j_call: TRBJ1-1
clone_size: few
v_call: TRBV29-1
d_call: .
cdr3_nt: TGCAGCGTTGAAGAGGCACACAGGGACACTGAAGCTTTCTTT
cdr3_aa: CSVEEAHRDTEAFF

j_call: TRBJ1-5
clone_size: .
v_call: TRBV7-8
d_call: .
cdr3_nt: TGTGCCAGCAGCCCCCGCCAAGAGGGGCGGAGGGGTCAGCCCCAGCATTTT
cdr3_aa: CASSPRQEGRRGQPQHF

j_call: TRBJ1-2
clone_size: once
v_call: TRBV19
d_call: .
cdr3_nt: TGTGCCAGTAGTATACTTCAGGGTATCTATGGCTACACCTTC
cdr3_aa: CASSILQGIYGYTF

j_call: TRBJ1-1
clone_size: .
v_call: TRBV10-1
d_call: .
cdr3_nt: TGCGCCACCATACAGGGACCTTTCTTT
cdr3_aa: CATIQGPFF

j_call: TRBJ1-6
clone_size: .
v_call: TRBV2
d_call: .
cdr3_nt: TGTGCCAGCAGCCCGGAGTTCTCCTATAATTCACCCCTCCACTTT
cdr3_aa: CASSPEFSYNSPLHF

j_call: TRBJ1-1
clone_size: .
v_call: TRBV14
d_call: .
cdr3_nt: TGTGCCAGCAGCGAGGGGGGGGCGAGTCTTTGGAACACTGAAGCTTTCTTT
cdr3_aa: CASSEGGASLWNTEAFF

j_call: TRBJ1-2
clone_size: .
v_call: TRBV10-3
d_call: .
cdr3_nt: TGTGCCATCAGTGAATACGGGACAATCGGCTATGGCTACACCTTC
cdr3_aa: CAISEYGTIGYGYTF

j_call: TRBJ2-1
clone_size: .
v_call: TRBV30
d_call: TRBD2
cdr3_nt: TGTGCCTGGAGTGTAGGTTATAGCGGGGGTCTCTACAATGAGCAGTTCTTC
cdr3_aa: CAWSVGYSGGLYNEQFF

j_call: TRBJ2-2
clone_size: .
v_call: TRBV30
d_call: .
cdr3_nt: TGTGCCTGGAGTGTAAGTCGGACTGGGAACACCGGGGAGCTGTTTTTT
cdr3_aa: CAWSVSRTGNTGELFF

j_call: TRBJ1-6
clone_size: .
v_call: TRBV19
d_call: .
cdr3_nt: TGTGCCAGTAGTATGGAGGGGTGGGATTCACCCCTCCACTTT
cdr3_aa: CASSMEGWDSPLHF

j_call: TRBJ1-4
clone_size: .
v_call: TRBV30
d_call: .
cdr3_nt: TGTGCCTGGAGTCTTGGACAGTCCCCTAATGAAAAACTGTTTTTT
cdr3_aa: CAWSLGQSPNEKLFF

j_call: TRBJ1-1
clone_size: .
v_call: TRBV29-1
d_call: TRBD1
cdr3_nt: TGCAGCGTTGTGTACAGGGGGCGCGACACTGAAGCTTTCTTT
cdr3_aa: CSVVYRGRDTEAFF

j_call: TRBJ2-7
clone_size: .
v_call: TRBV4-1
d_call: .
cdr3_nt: TGCGCCAGCAGCCAAGCGGGCAGGGCCTCCTACGAGCAGTACTTC
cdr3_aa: CASSQAGRASYEQYF

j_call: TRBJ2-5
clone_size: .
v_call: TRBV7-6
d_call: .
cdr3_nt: TGTGCCAGCAGCTTAGAAGGGAGGCAAGAGACCCAGTACTTC
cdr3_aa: CASSLEGRQETQYF